Following are 8 T cell receptor beta chains from one sample sequenced in a study of T cell responses to AZD1222 COVID-19 vaccine. Produced via immunoSEQ multiplex PCR; TCRdb's table is partial and in-frame only. Among some 64,000 clones listed, roughly 87% were seen once. Material: peripheral blood, obtained on day 0 of AZD1222 vaccination. The receptor source for this set is an adult in good health.

This chain joins TRBV4-2 and TRBJ1-2; D unclear. Trimming removed 0 bases from V and 2 bases from J, with 19 bases in between. The V gene's germline CDR1 is LGHNA and CDR2 YNFKEQ. CDR3 length: 18 amino acids. The CDR3 DNA is TGTGCCAGCAGCCAAGATGGCCTCAGAGACGGGGTCAACTATGGCTACACCTTC. It is translated as CASSQDGLRDGVNYGYTF.

This clone was found once. The rearrangement joins TRBV13 to TRBJ2-7, with D maybe TRBD2 (7 bases). From germline, CDR1 is PRHDT and CDR2 FYEKMQ (reference sequence). Deletions cut 0 bases from V and 0 bases from J, with 21 bases between. The CDR3 runs 19 residues. The CDR3 DNA is TGTGCCAGCAGCTTAGGCCTCCGTAGACGGGGGGCAGACTCCTACGAGCAGTACTTC. This sequence encodes CASSLGLRRRGADSYEQYF.

The rearrangement joins TRBV10-3 to TRBJ1-2; a weak D match, TRBD1 (6 bases). Germline CDR1 reads ENHRY; CDR2 reads SYGVKD. CDR3 length: 17 residues. Trimming took 3 bases from V and 0 from J, leaving 17 bases between them. CDR3: CAISDREGGLANYGYTF. The CDR3 bases are TGTGCCATCAGTGACCGCGAGGGGGGTTTAGCTAACTATGGCTACACCTTC.

The V call is TRBV19, the J call TRBJ2-7, with 7 bases that match TRBD1. CDR3 size: 15 residues. Losses at the gene ends were 5 bases for V and 3 bases for J; bases not matched to a gene: 10. Germline CDR1 is LNHDA and CDR2 is SQIVND (reference sequence). This chain's CDR3 is CASSPQGGQSYEQYF. The CDR3 DNA reads TGTGCCAGTAGTCCTCAAGGGGGACAGAGCTACGAGCAGTACTTC.

This clone was observed a few times. This sequence joins TRBV12-5 and TRBJ1-2, with 7 bases matching TRBD1. The J segment lost 4 bases and the V segment lost 5 bases, leaving 16 bases of the junction unmatched. Germline CDR1 and CDR2: LGHNT and FRNRAP. The CDR3 covers 17 residues. Here the CDR3 reads CASGPTGTARTLYGYTF. The DNA for the CDR3 is TGTGCTAGTGGTCCCACGGGGACAGCAAGAACCCTCTATGGCTACACCTTC.

A few counts support this clone. This rearrangement joins TRBV3-1 (or the pseudogene TRBV3-2) to TRBJ1-2; unclear D gene. Germline CDR1 and CDR2: LGHDT and YNNKEL (reference sequence). V gave up 1 base and J gave up 3 bases, with 6 bases separating them. The CDR3 covers 13 residues. CDR3 bases: TGTGCCAGCAGCCAAGTCAGCCACTATGGCTACACCTTC. Protein product: CASSQVSHYGYTF.

This CDR3 reads CASSSTGTGAYEQYF. Written as DNA, the CDR3 is TGCGCCAGCAGCTCAACCGGGACCGGAGCCTACGAGCAGTACTTC. The chain carries TRBV5-1 and TRBJ2-7; the D gene could be TRBD1 or TRBD2 (5 bases each). V was cut by 3 bases and J by 2 bases, with 15 bases left in between. Germline values: CDR1 SGHRS, CDR2 YFSETQ. The CDR3 length is 15 residues.

V and J are TRBV5-1 and TRBJ2-7; 7 nucleotides line up with TRBD1. The CDR3 extends over 14 amino acids. The J segment lost 3 bases and the V segment lost 2 bases, leaving 5 bases of the junction unmatched. Germline CDR1 SGHRS, CDR2 YFSETQ. The CDR3 protein is CASSFRTGDYEQYF. As DNA, the CDR3 is TGCGCCAGCAGCTTCCGGACAGGAGACTACGAGCAGTACTTC.